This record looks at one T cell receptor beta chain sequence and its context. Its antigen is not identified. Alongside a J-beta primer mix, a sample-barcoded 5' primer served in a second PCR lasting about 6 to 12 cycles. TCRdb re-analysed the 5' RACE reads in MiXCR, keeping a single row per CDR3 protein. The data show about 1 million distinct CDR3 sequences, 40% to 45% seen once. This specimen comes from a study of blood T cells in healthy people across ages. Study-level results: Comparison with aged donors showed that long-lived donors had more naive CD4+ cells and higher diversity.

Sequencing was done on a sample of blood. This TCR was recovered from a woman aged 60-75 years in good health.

The CDR3 reads CASRDTSAGGEQYF. The CDR3 nucleotides are TGTGCCAGCAGAGACACTAGCGCCGGTGGAGAGCAGTACTTC. V is TRBV12-3 or TRBV12-4 and J is TRBJ2-7, with 7 bases identical to TRBD2. The CDR3 covers 14 residues. The V and J ends lost 6 bases and 7 bases, in that order; junction bases with no gene match: 12.